This TCR beta chain was documented in a study of shared clonotypes between healthy human individuals. This CDR3 spans 14 amino acids. CDR1 is MNHNS, CDR2 SASEGT, per germline. Trimming removed 9 bases from V and 0 bases from J, with 15 bases in between. Template for every sorted-subset replicate PCR totaled 150 to 250 ng DNA, roughly 30,000 T cell genomes. Repertoires were generated with immunoSEQ multiplex PCR, while TCRdb's copy carries only in-frame clones and drops some. The table has over a million clones, 96% seen once; the top ten hold about 1%. Healthy HIV-negative adults with no recent acute infections or vaccinations were recruited as donors.

Input material: naive CD4+ T cells sorted from blood. Subset defined: CD45RA+ positively selected. The gene calls are TRBV6-1 and TRBJ2-7; tentatively, D is TRBD1 or TRBD2 (6 bases each). The TCR originated in a man aged 25 to 45 in good health. CDR3: CARIGGQISYEQYF. CDR3 DNA sequence: TGTGCCAGGATAGGGGGGCAGATCTCCTACGAGCAGTACTTC.